These T cell receptor beta chains were read from a single sample in a study of control samples from healthy donors and cancer patients. Using immunoSEQ multiplex PCR, the repertoire was profiled, and TCRdb retains in-frame clones only, with some absent. The repertoire consists of tens of thousands of clones, with over 75% occurring once and the leading ten covering 25% to 35%. The sample comprised blood. These receptors came from a man between 50 and 59 years old in good health. CDR3s include the opening cysteine and the closing phenylalanine or tryptophan. The D gene is left open where the match is weak. Size values are once, few and many counts, or a class for expanded clones, and some rows have none.

d_gene | j_gene | abundance | v_gene | CDR3nt | CDR3aa
TRBD2 | TRBJ2-3 | . | TRBV6-6 | TGTGCCAGCAGAATGGGGACTAGCGGAAGCACAGATACGCAGTATTTT | CASRMGTSGSTDTQYF
. | TRBJ2-2 | few | TRBV6-5 | TGTGCCAGCAGCGAGGGACTCTCGAACACCGGGGAGCTGTTTTTT | CASSEGLSNTGELFF
. | TRBJ2-1 | once | TRBV18 | TGTGCCAGCTCACCACTAGCAAGAGGGTCCTACAATGAGCAGTTCTTC | CASSPLARGSYNEQFF
TRBD1 | TRBJ2-3 | . | TRBV27 | TGTGCCAGCAGTTTAGGGACAGGGGGCATAGATACGCAGTATTTT | CASSLGTGGIDTQYF
. | TRBJ2-1 | few | TRBV11-3 | TGTGCCAGCAGCTTTAATAAGTGGGAAGGTAGCTACAATGAGCAGTTCTTC | CASSFNKWEGSYNEQFF
. | TRBJ2-5 | . | TRBV7-3 | TGTGCCAGCAGCTTAGACAGTGTGGGGACCCAGTACTTC | CASSLDSVGTQYF
. | TRBJ2-5 | . | TRBV9 | TGTGCCAGCAGCGAATCCCCGGGAGTTAGGGAGACCCAGTACTTC | CASSESPGVRETQYF
. | TRBJ1-3 | . | TRBV7-8 | TGTGCCAGCAGCTTAGCCGCAGGCTCTGGAAACACCATATATTTT | CASSLAAGSGNTIYF
. | TRBJ2-1 | once | TRBV5-1 | TGCGCCAGCAGCTTGGTGCTTGAGCAGTTCTTC | CASSLVLEQFF
. | TRBJ1-2 | . | TRBV6-5 | TGTGCCAGCAGTCAGCGGGACTATGGCTACACCTTC | CASSQRDYGYTF
TRBD1 | TRBJ1-1 | . | TRBV3-1/TRBV3-2 | TGTGCCAGCAGCGACCGACGGGACAGGGTGAAAGCTTTCTTT | CASSDRRDRVKAFF
TRBD1 | TRBJ1-1 | . | TRBV5-4 | TGTGCCAGCAGCTCCGGACAGGACGGGACTGAAGCTTTCTTT | CASSSGQDGTEAFF
. | TRBJ2-1 | . | TRBV5-4 | TGTGCCAGCAGCTTGGGGGGGCCCACCTACAATGAGCAGTTCTTC | CASSLGGPTYNEQFF
. | TRBJ2-2 | . | TRBV5-1 | TGCGCCAGCAGCTTGGAGGGGGTGGAGCTGTTTTTT | CASSLEGVELFF
. | TRBJ1-1 | . | TRBV6-5 | TGTGCCAGCAGCCGCCGGGCCGTGGGACACACTGAAGCTTTCTTT | CASSRRAVGHTEAFF
. | TRBJ1-2 | . | TRBV7-3 | TGTGCCAGCAGCCCCACTGGGGGGGGCTATGGCTACACCTTC | CASSPTGGGYGYTF
. | TRBJ1-5 | . | TRBV5-1 | TGCGCCAGCAGCTCAATTAGCACAGGGATTAAGTGGAGCAATCAGCCCCAGCATTTT | CASSSISTGIKWSNQPQHF
TRBD2 | TRBJ2-5 | . | TRBV7-9 | TGTGCCAGCAGCCTCACTAGCGGGGGGGAGGAGACCCAGTACTTC | CASSLTSGGEETQYF
. | TRBJ1-5 | . | TRBV3-1/TRBV3-2 | TGTGCCAGCAGCCAAGATATAGGGTGGGGCAATCAGCCCCAGCATTTT | CASSQDIGWGNQPQHF
. | TRBJ1-3 | . | TRBV12-3/TRBV12-4 | TGTGCCAGCAGTTTCGAGGGATACACCATATATTTT | CASSFEGYTIYF
TRBD1 | TRBJ1-2 | . | TRBV19 | TGTGCCAGTAGTTTTGGGACAGTCTATGGCTACACCTTC | CASSFGTVYGYTF
. | TRBJ1-1 | . | TRBV4-2 | TGTGCCAGCAGCCAAGTTTCTGGGAACACTGAAGCTTTCTTT | CASSQVSGNTEAFF
. | TRBJ2-2 | . | TRBV11-3 | TGTGCCAGCAGGGACAGCTACACCGGGGAGCTGTTTTTT | CASRDSYTGELFF
TRBD1 | TRBJ1-5 | . | TRBV5-1 | TGCGCCAGCAGCTTGGGACAGGGGTACAATCAGCCCCAGCATTTT | CASSLGQGYNQPQHF
. | TRBJ2-7 | . | TRBV7-2 | TGTGCCAGCAGCCAGAATGGAGACGAGCAGTACTTC | CASSQNGDEQYF
. | TRBJ2-6 | . | TRBV9 | TGTGCCAGCAGCGAAGGGGTCCTCGGGGCCAACGTCCTGACTTTC | CASSEGVLGANVLTF
. | TRBJ1-4 | . | TRBV7-9 | TGTGCCAGCAGCTCCGCTGCAACTAATGAAAAACTGTTTTTT | CASSSAATNEKLFF
. | TRBJ1-5 | . | TRBV6-2/TRBV6-3 | TGTGCCAGCAGTCGACCGGGAGGGATCAATCAGCCCCAGCATTTT | CASSRPGGINQPQHF
TRBD2 | TRBJ2-1 | once | TRBV19 | TGTGCCAGTAAACAGAGCGGGGTGGACGGTGAGCAGTTCTTC | CASKQSGVDGEQFF
TRBD1 | TRBJ2-1 | . | TRBV4-3 | TGCGCCAGCAGCCAAGAAAGGGACAGCAATGAGCAGTTCTTC | CASSQERDSNEQFF
. | TRBJ2-3 | . | TRBV9 | TGTGCCAGCAGCGCCGGGGGTGTAGCAGATACGCAGTATTTT | CASSAGGVADTQYF
. | TRBJ1-2 | . | TRBV7-2 | TGTGCCAGCAGCTTGGCCTTGACCTCTAACTATGGCTACACCTTC | CASSLALTSNYGYTF
. | TRBJ1-2 | . | TRBV19 | TGTGCCAGTAGGGACGGAGTCTACACCTTC | CASRDGVYTF
TRBD1 | TRBJ1-1 | . | TRBV15 | TGTGCCACCAGCATGTACAGGGGAGCCCCCGCTGAAGCTTTCTTT | CATSMYRGAPAEAFF
. | TRBJ1-5 | . | TRBV6-1 | TGTGCCAGCAGTGAACTTACGGGACCCCCAAATCAGCCCCAGCATTTT | CASSELTGPPNQPQHF
. | TRBJ2-7 | . | TRBV11-2 | TGTGCCAGCAGCTTACACGGATGGGAGCAGTACTTC | CASSLHGWEQYF
TRBD1 | TRBJ2-1 | . | TRBV12-5 | TGTGCTAGTGGTTCGGACAGGATGACCTCCAATGAGCAGTTCTTC | CASGSDRMTSNEQFF